This T cell receptor beta chain is drawn from a study of blood T cell repertoires in COVID-19. Study in general: Donors in Cohort 3 counted as recovered after two negative PCRs, clearance, or symptom resolution. From the United States, Italy and Spain came samples of acute and convalescent COVID-19.

V lost 5 bases, J lost 2 bases, and 5 bases stayed unmatched. Germline CDR1 is MNHEY and CDR2 is SVGAGI. The CDR3 consists of 14 residues. Clones were sequenced by immunoSEQ multiplex PCR, and TCRdb holds only the in-frame ones, with some missing. The sample contains approximately 240,000 clones, 86% of which appear only once. Sequenced sample: PBMCs or T cells enriched from blood (not recorded which). The V and J genes are TRBV6-5 and TRBJ1-2; 7 bases match TRBD1. The origin of this receptor is a woman between 50 and 59 years old in a cohort exposed to, infected with or recovered from COVID-19 (not recorded which). CDR3 sequence: CASSQARGNYGYTF. As DNA, the CDR3 is TGTGCCAGCAGTCAGGCCAGGGGGAACTATGGCTACACCTTC.